This T cell receptor beta chain was identified during a study of CD8 T cells in Susac syndrome. This clonotype was picked up one time. After extraction with the RNeasy kit, about 0.45 to 1 ug of the RNA was reverse transcribed using random hexamers. Amplification of TCR beta CDR3 spanned 54 Vbeta and 13 Jbeta via immunoSEQ multiplex PCR. One entry per CDR3 protein results from TCRdb running MiXCR on the immunoSEQ multiplex PCR reads. The sample has 100,000 to 150,000 distinct CDR3 sequences, 90% to 95% seen once; the top ten hold about 0.19%. Per germline, CDR1 MGHDK and CDR2 SYGVNS. Losses at the gene ends were 7 bases for V and 6 bases for J; bases not matched to a gene: 22. The CDR3 totals 18 residues. As judged by recently defined diagnostic criteria, patients with Susac syndrome had definite or probable disease.

The sequence was collected from a human donor with Susac syndrome. V gene TRBV25-1 combines with J gene TRBJ1-2; 8 bases align to TRBD1. The sample was CD8+ T cells from PBMCs. As DNA, the CDR3 is TGTGCCAGCAATGTTGGCCGGGGCAGGGGGCCTCTTGCGGATGGCTACACCTTC. It encodes CASNVGRGRGPLADGYTF.